The 28 T cell receptor beta chains given below trace back to one sample, sequenced in a study of T-cell memory formation after mild COVID-19. TCRdb analysed the 5' RACE reads with MiXCR anew, one entry per CDR3 protein. The table records about 130,000 distinct CDR3 sequences, 20% to 25% of them present only once. The sequenced sample was PBMCs or a T cell subset sorted from them (not recorded which). These receptors were collected from an adult woman who had mild COVID-19 (a few samples of this study predate the infection). Cell type and time point are not known.

Only one count was recorded for this clonotype. The genes are TRBV19 and TRBJ1-1; 9 bases align to TRBD1. J lost 1 base, V lost 3 bases, and 9 bases had no gene match. The CDR3 length is 17 residues. Germline lookup yields CDR1 LNHDA and CDR2 SQIVND (reference sequence). DNA of the CDR3: TGTGCCAGTAGTATTATCCCGGGACAGGGTTCGAACACTGAAGCTTTCTTT. Its translation is CASSIIPGQGSNTEAFF.

This clonotype has just a few counts. This chain links TRBV24-1 with TRBJ2-7; the D gene is possibly TRBD2 (6 bases). This CDR3 contains 13 residues. Trimming removed 9 bases from V and 3 bases from J, with 14 bases in between. The germline V gene has CDR1 KGHDR and CDR2 SFDVKD. Written as DNA, the CDR3 is TGTGCCACCGCCCCGAGCGGGCGCTACGAGCAGTACTTC. This codes for CATAPSGRYEQYF.

V is TRBV7-9 and J is TRBJ2-7; D not certain. The CDR3 is 13 residues long. The V and J ends lost 6 bases and 0 bases respectively, with 9 bases between them. Germline V gene data show CDR1 as SEHNR and CDR2 as FQNEAQ (reference sequence). The CDR3 spells CASSPAGSYEQYF. The CDR3 DNA reads TGTGCCAGCAGTCCTGCCGGCTCCTACGAGCAGTACTTC.

This clonotype has just a few counts. The chain employs TRBV21-1 and TRBJ2-3; no check of the table's D call, TRBD2, against the DNA was made. TRBV21-1 is a recognized pseudogene. This CDR3 region has 16 residues. CDR3 in amino acids: CASSKLTSGSTDTQYF. CDR3 bases: TGTGCCAGCAGCAAATTGACTAGCGGAAGCACAGATACGCAGTATTTT.

The chain links TRBV6-1 to TRBJ2-3, with D possibly TRBD2 on 5 matching bases. CDR1 is MNHNS, CDR2 SASEGT, per germline. The V end lost 0 bases, the J end lost 4 bases, and 17 bases lay between the germline ends. The CDR3 sequence is 17 residues long. CDR3 in DNA: TGTGCCAGCAGTGAAGCCGGTAGGGCTAGCTGGGCAGATACGCAGTATTTT. Translation gives CASSEAGRASWADTQYF.

A few counts support this clonotype. The chain carries TRBV11-2 and TRBJ1-1; TRBD1 might be the D (5 bases). Looked up from germline, CDR1 is SGHAT and CDR2 is FQNNGV. The V end lost 6 bases, the J end lost 5 bases, and 13 bases lay between the germline ends. The CDR3 sequence is 13 residues long. As DNA, the CDR3 is TGTGCCAGCAGTTGGGGCCGGGGGACTGAAGCTTTCTTT. It yields the protein CASSWGRGTEAFF.

This clonotype came up a few times. The V and J genes are TRBV9 and TRBJ1-1, with D tentatively TRBD1 (6 bases). This CDR3 spans 14 amino acids. Trimming took off 4 bases at V and 0 bases at J, with 10 bases between the two ends. CDR1 and CDR2 (germline): SGDLS, YYNGEE. CDR3 in amino acids: CASSTGHLNTEAFF. CDR3 coding DNA: TGTGCCAGCAGCACGGGACACTTGAACACTGAAGCTTTCTTT.

This clonotype was detected only once. The chain carries TRBV7-9 and TRBJ2-5; TRBD1 agrees at 7 bases. Losses at the gene ends were 5 bases for V and 2 bases for J; bases not matched to a gene: 11. Germline V lookup: CDR1 SEHNR, CDR2 FQNEAQ (reference sequence). This CDR3 spans 16 amino acids. CDR3 nucleotides: TGTGCCAGCAGCCTAAAACCGGGACAGAAACAAGAGACCCAGTACTTC. Protein product: CASSLKPGQKQETQYF.

This clonotype was seen only a few times. V gene TRBV15 combines with J gene TRBJ2-7; possible D gene TRBD2, 6 bases. The germline V gene has CDR1 LNHNV and CDR2 YYDKDF (reference sequence). V shed 0 bases and J shed 3 bases, with 9 bases lying between them. The CDR3 consists of 14 residues. The CDR3 spells CATSRDEEGYEQYF. The CDR3 bases are TGTGCCACCAGCAGAGATGAGGAGGGCTACGAGCAGTACTTC.

This chain uses TRBV4-1 with TRBJ2-1, with 14 bases lining up with TRBD2. The CDR3 has 16 residues. The ends lost 3 bases at V and 6 bases at J; junction bases unmatched: 4. The V gene's germline CDR1 is MGHRA and CDR2 YSYEKL. The DNA for the CDR3 is TGCGCCAGCAGCCATTGGGGACTAGCGGGGGTCAATGAGCAGTTCTTC. It codes for CASSHWGLAGVNEQFF.

This chain joins TRBV30 and TRBJ2-1, with no clear D. V lost 2 bases and J 2 bases, leaving 10 bases between the germline ends. Per the germline V gene, CDR1 is GTSNPN and CDR2 is SVGIG (reference sequence). CDR3 size: 14 residues. Here the CDR3 DNA reads TGTGCCTGGAGTAACCCAGATACCTACAATGAGCAGTTCTTC. It encodes CAWSNPDTYNEQFF. Together with reference TRBV30 and TRBJ2-1, the CDR3 gives the full variable domain: SQTIHQWPATLVQPVGSPLSLECTVEGTSNPNLYWYRQAAGRGLQLLFYSVGIGQISSEVPQNLSASRPQDRQFILSSKKLLLSDSGFYLCAWSNPDTYNEQFFGPGTRLTVL.

The CDR3 region has the DNA TGTGCCAGCGGGAGGACCTACAATGAGCAGTTCTTC. Translated, it gives CASGRTYNEQFF. V and J are TRBV24-1 and TRBJ2-1; 8 bases are a match to TRBD2. Unmatched junction bases numbered 1, after V lost 11 bases and J lost 2 bases. The V gene's germline CDR1 is KGHDR and CDR2 SFDVKD. The CDR3 spans 12 residues.

This clonotype was found once. The rearrangement uses TRBV18 and TRBJ2-6; D gene ambiguous. CDR1 and CDR2 (germline): KGHSH, LQKENI. This CDR3 has 15 residues. Trimming took 3 bases from V and 0 from J, leaving 6 bases between them. The DNA of the CDR3 is TGTGCCAGCTCACCTTATCCCTCTGGGGCCAACGTCCTGACTTTC. Translation gives CASSPYPSGANVLTF.

This clonotype was recorded a few times. V and J are TRBV4-3 and TRBJ1-1; perhaps TRBD1 as D (5 bases). The CDR3 extends over 16 amino acids. Germline V lookup: CDR1 LGHNA, CDR2 YSLEER. Trimming left V 0 bases short and J 2 bases short, with 13 bases between. The DNA of the CDR3 is TGCGCCAGCAGCCAAGATGTCGGGGGAGTTAACACTGAAGCTTTCTTT. This codes for CASSQDVGGVNTEAFF.

The chain employs TRBV27 and TRBJ1-1, with D maybe TRBD1 (5 bases). V was cut by 2 bases and J by 8 bases, with 18 bases left in between. CDR3 length: 15 amino acids. CDR1 is MNHEY and CDR2 is SMNVEV in the germline V gene (reference sequence). The CDR3 region has the DNA TGTGCCAGCAGTTTAACCGGGACGTTAGGGGTGGAAGCTTTCTTT. Its translation is CASSLTGTLGVEAFF.

This clonotype was counted between two and nine times. The rearrangement joins TRBV6-6 to TRBJ1-2; D not resolved. From germline, CDR1 is MNHNY and CDR2 SVGAGI (reference sequence). The CDR3 consists of 16 residues. V was clipped by 0 bases and J by 4 bases, with 15 bases between them. The CDR3 protein is CASSYSRELPLYGYTF. In DNA, the CDR3 is TGTGCCAGCAGTTACTCGAGGGAGTTGCCGCTCTATGGCTACACCTTC.

In this sample, this clonotype turned up a few times. The V gene is TRBV9, the J gene TRBJ2-7; D gene ambiguous. Trimming took off 0 bases at V and 2 bases at J, with 12 bases between the two ends. Germline V CDR1 and CDR2: SGDLS, YYNGEE. This CDR3 contains 15 residues. CDR3: CASSVDYGRTYEQYF. The CDR3 region has the DNA TGTGCCAGCAGCGTAGATTATGGCAGGACCTACGAGCAGTACTTC.

This chain joins TRBV5-1 and TRBJ2-7; no reliable D call. The CDR3 has 14 amino acids. The germline V gene encodes CDR1 SGHRS and CDR2 YFSETQ. V lost 1 base and J lost 2, with 10 bases in between. CDR3 residues: CASSLYPAAYEQYF. The CDR3 DNA is TGCGCCAGCAGCTTGTATCCGGCAGCCTACGAGCAGTACTTC.

This chain joins TRBV7-9 and TRBJ2-1, with D perhaps being TRBD1 or TRBD2 (5 bases each). Trimming stripped 7 bases from V and 2 bases from J, with 18 bases between. The CDR3 loop spans 16 amino acids. The V gene's germline CDR1 is SEHNR and CDR2 FQNEAQ (reference sequence). The CDR3 sequence: CASTHEGRVAYNEQFF. The CDR3 coding sequence is TGTGCCAGCACCCACGAGGGGCGGGTAGCCTACAATGAGCAGTTCTTC.

The chain employs TRBV5-1 and TRBJ1-4; TRBD1 agrees at 8 bases. From germline, CDR1 is SGHRS and CDR2 YFSETQ. CDR3 length equals 14 residues. Trimming took 4 bases from V and 10 from J; bases not matched to a gene: 9. The CDR3 loop is CASSPPGQDGKLFF. The CDR3 DNA follows: TGCGCCAGCAGCCCCCCGGGACAGGATGGAAAACTGTTTTTT.

The chain is built from TRBV6-2 or TRBV6-3 and TRBJ2-5; 13 nucleotides align to TRBD2. Germline CDR1 is MNHEY and CDR2 is SVGEGT. The CDR3 is 16 residues long. The junction had 2 bases not matched to a gene; V was cut back by 2 bases and J by 2 bases. CDR3 amino acids: CASSYGTSGIQETQYF. The CDR3 DNA reads TGTGCCAGCAGTTACGGGACTAGCGGGATACAAGAGACCCAGTACTTC.

This clonotype has a handful of counts. The chain combines TRBV7-9 with TRBJ2-2, with no clear D. Germline loops: CDR1 SEHNR, CDR2 FQNEAQ (reference sequence). Trimming cost V 4 bases and J 6 bases, with 12 bases left between them. This CDR3 contains 14 residues. The CDR3: CASSSSTEPGELFF. The CDR3 coding sequence is TGTGCCAGCAGCTCGAGCACGGAACCCGGGGAGCTGTTTTTT.

This clonotype was counted once. V gene TRBV20-1 combines with J gene TRBJ1-2; D is ambiguous. The CDR3 loop spans 14 amino acids. Trimming shortened V by 3 bases and J by 2 bases, and 13 bases separated the two germline ends. Germline V gene lookup returns CDR1 DFQATT and CDR2 SNEGSKA (reference sequence). The CDR3 here is CSASLPVTNYGYTF. Written as DNA, the CDR3 is TGCAGTGCTAGTCTGCCGGTGACAAACTATGGCTACACCTTC.

This chain joins TRBV4-1 and TRBJ2-7; 8 positions match TRBD2. V dropped 4 bases and J dropped 3; count of bases not matched to a gene: 17. This CDR3 spans 18 amino acids. CDR1 and CDR2 (germline): MGHRA, YSYEKL. CDR3 residues: CASSPAAGTRGRGYEQYF. DNA for the CDR3: TGCGCCAGCAGCCCTGCCGCCGGGACTAGAGGTCGGGGCTACGAGCAGTACTTC.

This clonotype has just one count. CDR3 in DNA: TGCAGTGCTAGTCCCACTATAGCGGGGGCTCTCAATGAGCAGTTCTTC. Translating it yields CSASPTIAGALNEQFF. The chain recombines TRBV20-1 with TRBJ2-1, with TRBD2 identical over 9 bases. The V segment lost 3 bases and the J segment 6 bases; nucleotides outside the gene matches: 12. Germline CDR1 is DFQATT and CDR2 is SNEGSKA (reference sequence). The CDR3 has 16 amino acids.

This clonotype was seen only a few times. The genes are TRBV30 and TRBJ1-3; D is uncertain. Germline V lookup: CDR1 GTSNPN, CDR2 SVGIG (reference sequence). This CDR3 is 15 amino acids long. Trimming stripped 0 bases from V and 0 bases from J, with 9 bases between. The CDR3 loop reads CAWSVGRISGNTIYF. The CDR3 DNA reads TGTGCCTGGAGTGTTGGGCGTATCTCTGGAAACACCATATATTTT.

The chain joins TRBV15 to TRBJ2-1; D is unresolved. V was shortened by 0 bases and J by 2 bases, with 11 bases between the two germline ends. This CDR3 comprises 16 residues. Looked up from germline, CDR1 is LNHNV and CDR2 is YYDKDF (reference sequence). The CDR3 nucleotides are TGTGCCACCAGCAGAGATAGGGCCCCAGCCTACAATGAGCAGTTCTTC. It yields the protein CATSRDRAPAYNEQFF. Full variable domain (missing parts from reference TRBV15 and TRBJ2-1): DAMVIQNPRYQVTQFGKPVTLSCSQTLNHNVMYWYQQKSSQAPKLLFHYYDKDFNNEADTPDNFQSRRPNTSFCFLDIRSPGLGDTAMYLCATSRDRAPAYNEQFFGPGTRLTVL.

The chain carries TRBV7-6 and TRBJ2-1; TRBD2 matches at 11 bases. Germline V gene sequence: CDR1 SGHVS, CDR2 FNYEAQ. Germline trimming cut 4 bases from V and 3 bases from J; bases unmatched to any gene: 11. This CDR3 spans 18 amino acids. The CDR3 region has the DNA TGTGCCAGCAGCTCCCGAGGGGCAACTAGCGGGAGCTACAATGAGCAGTTCTTC. Encoded protein: CASSSRGATSGSYNEQFF.